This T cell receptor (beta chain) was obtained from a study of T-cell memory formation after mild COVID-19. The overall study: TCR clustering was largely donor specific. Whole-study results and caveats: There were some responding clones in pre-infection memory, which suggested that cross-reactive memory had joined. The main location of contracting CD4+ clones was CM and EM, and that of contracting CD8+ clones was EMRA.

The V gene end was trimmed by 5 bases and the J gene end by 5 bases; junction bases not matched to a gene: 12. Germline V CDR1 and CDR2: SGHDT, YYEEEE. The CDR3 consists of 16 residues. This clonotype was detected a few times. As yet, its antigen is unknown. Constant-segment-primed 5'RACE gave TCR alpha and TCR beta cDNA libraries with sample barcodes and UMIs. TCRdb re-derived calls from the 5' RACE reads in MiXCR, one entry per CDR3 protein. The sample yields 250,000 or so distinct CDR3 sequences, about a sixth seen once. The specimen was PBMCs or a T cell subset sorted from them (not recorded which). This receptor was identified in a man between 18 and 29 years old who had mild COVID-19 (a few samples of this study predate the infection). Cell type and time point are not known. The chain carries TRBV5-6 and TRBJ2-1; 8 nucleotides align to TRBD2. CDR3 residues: CASSLVGSGGHNEQFF. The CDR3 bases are TGTGCCAGCAGTCTTGTGGGCTCGGGGGGGCACAATGAGCAGTTCTTC.